One and the same sample provided the 17 T cell receptor beta chains below, sequenced in a study of T-cell reconstitution after alpha-beta-depleted transplantation in children. Unique molecular identifiers were incorporated into the prepared TCRbeta library. TCRdb reprocessed the PCR reads via MiXCR and lists one record per CDR3 protein. The repertoire holds roughly 670,000 distinct CDR3 sequences, with less than 15% as singletons. Source: PBMCs, taken before TCRalphabeta/CD19-depleted stem cell transplant. Source of these receptors: a girl aged 2-9 years with congenital amegakaryocytic thrombocytopenia, due to receive a stem cell transplant.

V gene TRBV7-2 combines with J gene TRBJ2-1, with TRBD2 matching over 7 bases. Trimming at V came to 4 bases and at J to 8 bases, leaving 8 bases not matched to a gene. There are 14 residues in the CDR3. Looked up from germline, CDR1 is SGHTA and CDR2 is FQGNSA. The CDR3 DNA sequence: TGTGCCAGCAGCTCTAGACTAGCCGGCGATGAGCAGTTCTTC. This translates into CASSSRLAGDEQFF.

This clonotype was recorded many times. V and J are TRBV7-9 and TRBJ2-1, with TRBD2 matching 7 bases. This CDR3 is built from 12 residues. The germline gives CDR1 SEHNR, CDR2 FQNEAQ (reference sequence). V was clipped by 8 bases and J by 8 bases; unmatched bases: 6. CDR3 nucleotide sequence: TGTGCCAGCGGGAGGGCCTGGGATGAGCAGTTCTTC. Amino acid sequence: CASGRAWDEQFF.

The gene calls are TRBV5-1 and TRBJ1-6; D may be TRBD1 (6 bases). The germline V gene has CDR1 SGHRS and CDR2 YFSETQ. Deletions cut 1 base from V and 5 bases from J, with 16 bases between. The CDR3 extends over 17 amino acids. The CDR3 sequence: CASSLTPMTGDNSPLHF. The CDR3 nucleotides are TGCGCCAGCAGCTTGACCCCCATGACAGGTGATAATTCACCCCTCCACTTT. Using reference TRBV5-1 and TRBJ1-6 for the parts outside the CDR3, the full variable domain is KAGVTQTPRYLIKTRGQQVTLSCSPISGHRSVSWYQQTPGQGLQFLFEYFSETQRNKGNFPGRFSGRQFSNSRSEMNVSTLELGDSALYLCASSLTPMTGDNSPLHFGNGTRLTVT.

This chain links TRBV20-1 with TRBJ2-7; D not resolved. Germline lookup yields CDR1 DFQATT and CDR2 SNEGSKA (reference sequence). Trimming removed 3 bases from V and 1 base from J, with 10 bases in between. The CDR3 runs 13 residues. DNA of the CDR3: TGCAGTGCTAGCAGGCCGACATCCTACGAGCAGTACTTC. Translating it yields CSASRPTSYEQYF.

This clonotype was picked up many times. The CDR3 reads CASSSPGGWNRNYEQYF. In DNA form, the CDR3 reads TGTGCCAGCAGCTCACCAGGGGGTTGGAACCGTAATTACGAGCAGTACTTC. The chain carries TRBV7-9 and TRBJ2-7, with 7 bases fitting TRBD1. This CDR3 has 17 amino acids. Germline CDR1 is SEHNR and CDR2 is FQNEAQ (reference sequence). V gave up 4 bases and J gave up 4 bases; unmatched junction bases: 16.

This clonotype was detected many times. The V call is TRBV10-3, the J call TRBJ2-7; D is possibly TRBD1 (6 bases). The germline V gene has CDR1 ENHRY and CDR2 SYGVKD. The CDR3 spans 16 residues. Trimming removed 6 bases from V and 6 bases from J, with 24 bases in between. The CDR3: CAIRTVLTGTFSEQYF. CDR3 coding DNA: TGTGCCATCAGAACCGTCCTTACAGGGACATTTAGCGAGCAGTACTTC.

This clonotype was seen a few times. The gene calls are TRBV6-1 and TRBJ2-7, with TRBD1 identical over 10 bases. Losses at the gene ends were 2 bases for V and 7 bases for J; bases not matched to a gene: 11. Germline-derived CDR1 and CDR2 are MNHNS and SASEGT. This CDR3 comprises 16 residues. CDR3 region: CASSERIGQGVGEQYF. CDR3 DNA: TGTGCCAGCAGTGAAAGGATTGGACAGGGGGTCGGTGAGCAGTACTTC.

The chain employs TRBV11-2 and TRBJ2-1; 13 bases agree with TRBD2. CDR1 is SGHAT, CDR2 FQNNGV, per germline. Trimming at V came to 4 bases and at J to 10 bases, leaving 7 bases not matched to a gene. This CDR3 is 15 amino acids long. In DNA, the CDR3 is TGTGCCAGCAGCTCGGGACTAGCGGGAAAGGACGAGCAGTTCTTC. This codes for CASSSGLAGKDEQFF.

This clonotype was observed at least ten times. This rearrangement joins TRBV12-3 or TRBV12-4 to TRBJ1-1; D gene ambiguous. Trimming shortened V by 4 bases and J by 2 bases, and 5 bases separated the two germline ends. The CDR3 runs 12 residues. The CDR3 DNA reads as TGTGCCAGCAGTTATTTTAACACTGAAGCTTTCTTT. Translating gives CASSYFNTEAFF.

Ten or more counts support this clonotype. This chain joins TRBV29-1 and TRBJ1-1, with D tentatively TRBD1 (5 bases). Germline assignment: CDR1 SQVTM and CDR2 ANQGSEA. Deletions cut 2 bases from V and 0 bases from J, with 16 bases between. The CDR3 loop spans 16 amino acids. This CDR3 is CSVELGGGVLNTEAFF. In nucleotides, the CDR3 is TGCAGCGTTGAACTTGGGGGAGGAGTGTTGAACACTGAAGCTTTCTTT.

With respect to this clonotype: An end of the junction does not agree with germline; a read error may underlie this. The genes are TRBV3-1 and TRBJ2-7; TRBD2 agrees at 10 bases. This CDR3 contains 17 residues. CDR1 LGHDT and CDR2 YNNKEL come from the germline V gene (reference sequence). CDR3 nucleotide sequence: TGTGCCACCAGCCAAGCTTTCACCGGGACTAGCGTATACGAGCAGTACTTC. Amino acids: CATSQAFTGTSVYEQYF.

This clonotype was recorded at least ten times. This sequence joins TRBV28 and TRBJ1-2; D might be TRBD1 (5 bases). CDR1 MDHEN and CDR2 SYDVKM come from the germline V gene. The CDR3 contains 13 residues. Deletions cut 6 bases from V and 8 bases from J, with 16 bases between. In DNA, the CDR3 is TGTGCCAGCAGCATCGGGCAGGGTTGGGGCTACACCTTC. Protein: CASSIGQGWGYTF.

This clonotype was observed at least ten times. The CDR3 nucleotides read TGCAGTGCGCCGCACAGCCTTGCTTTGAACACTGAAGCTTTCTTT. This gives the protein CSAPHSLALNTEAFF. This chain uses TRBV20-1 with TRBJ1-1, with no clear D. Trimming pared 6 bases from V and 0 bases from J, leaving 17 bases between. In germline, CDR1 is DFQATT, CDR2 SNEGSKA (reference sequence). The length of the CDR3 is 15 residues.

This clonotype was recorded at least ten times. The chain has TRBV30 and TRBJ2-2; D is perhaps TRBD1 or TRBD2 (5 bases each). This CDR3 region has 13 residues. The V end was cut by 1 base, the J end by 4 bases, with 7 bases between. Germline V gives CDR1 GTSNPN, CDR2 SVGIG (reference sequence). The CDR3 is CAWSDGGTGELFF. CDR3 nucleotides: TGTGCCTGGAGTGATGGGGGCACCGGGGAGCTGTTTTTT.

This clonotype occurred many times. CDR3 bases: TGCGCCAGCAGCCAAGAGTCCGGGTTGAACACTGAAGCTTTCTTT. As protein: CASSQESGLNTEAFF. The chain has TRBV4-1 and TRBJ1-1; D remains unclear. Per germline, CDR1 MGHRA and CDR2 YSYEKL. The CDR3 extends over 15 amino acids. Trimming cost V 0 bases and J 0 bases, with 8 bases left between them.

The chain combines TRBV21-1 with TRBJ2-1; the D call of TRBD1 is as the table states it, not checked on the DNA. TRBV21-1 is classified as a pseudogene. The CDR3 runs 18 residues. The CDR3 protein is CASSKEGAIAWAYNEQFF. The CDR3 nucleotides are TGTGCCAGCAGCAAGGAGGGGGCGATTGCCTGGGCCTACAATGAGCAGTTCTTC.

This chain links TRBV20-1 with TRBJ2-5; tentatively, D is TRBD1 (6 bases). Germline CDR1 DFQATT, CDR2 SNEGSKA (reference sequence). Deletions cut 7 bases from V and 3 bases from J, with 9 bases between. The CDR3 covers 11 residues. The CDR3 sequence: CSGTAKETQYF. The DNA for the CDR3 is TGCAGTGGGACAGCGAAAGAGACCCAGTACTTC.